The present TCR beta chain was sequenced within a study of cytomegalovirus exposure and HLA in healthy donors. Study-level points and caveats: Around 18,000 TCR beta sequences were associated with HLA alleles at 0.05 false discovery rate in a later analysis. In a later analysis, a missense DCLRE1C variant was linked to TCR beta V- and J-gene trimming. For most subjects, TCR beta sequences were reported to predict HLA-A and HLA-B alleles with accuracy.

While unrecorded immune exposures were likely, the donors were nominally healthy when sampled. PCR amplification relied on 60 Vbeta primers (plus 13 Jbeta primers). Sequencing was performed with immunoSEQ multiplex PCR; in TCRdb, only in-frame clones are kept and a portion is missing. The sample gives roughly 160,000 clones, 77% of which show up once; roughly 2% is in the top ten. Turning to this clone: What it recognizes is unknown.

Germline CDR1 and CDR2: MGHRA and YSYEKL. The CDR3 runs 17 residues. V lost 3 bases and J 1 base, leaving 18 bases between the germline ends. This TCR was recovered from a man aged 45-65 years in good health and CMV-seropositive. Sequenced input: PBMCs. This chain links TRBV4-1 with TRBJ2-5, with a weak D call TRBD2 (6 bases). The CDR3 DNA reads TGCGCCAGCAGCCACCTCAATTGGCCGACTAGCCAAGAGACCCAGTACTTC. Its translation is CASSHLNWPTSQETQYF.